A single sample gave rise to the 22 T cell receptor beta chains below, sequenced in a study of post-analysis software for immune sequencing data. The study's findings and limits: Five or six TRBV segments, TRBV5-6, TRBV5-1 and TRBV20-1 among them, were found more frequent in patients than controls.

The antigens these receptors bind are not known. cDNA libraries of TCR beta carried unique molecular identifiers. TCRdb re-analysed the PCR reads in MiXCR, keeping a single row per CDR3 protein. The sample lists about 680,000 distinct CDR3 sequences; 55% to 60% were seen once. Material for sequencing was blood. The receptors shown here come from a girl aged 2-10 years with multiple sclerosis.

Remarks on this clonotype: Mismatch with germline at one junction end may stem from a read error. The chain couples TRBV29-1 to TRBJ2-4, with D possibly TRBD2 on 5 matching bases. CDR3 length: 12 residues. Germline V CDR1 and CDR2: SQVTM, ANQGSEA. The CDR3 DNA reads TGCAGCGTGGAAGATGCGGGAAACATTCAGTACTTC. Translating it yields CSVEDAGNIQYF.

A few counts support this clonotype. The J gene is TRBJ2-5, the V gene TRBV20-1, with D perhaps matching TRBD1 (6 bases). The germline CDR1 and CDR2 sequences are DFQATT and SNEGSKA (reference sequence). V was trimmed by 3 bases and J by 5 bases, leaving 13 bases between them. The CDR3 totals 13 residues. This chain's CDR3 is CSARTLRGETQYF. Here the CDR3 DNA reads TGCAGTGCTAGGACCCTCAGGGGCGAGACCCAGTACTTC.

The chain has TRBV29-1 and TRBJ2-7; TRBD2 aligns across 7 bases. The CDR3 runs 13 residues. V shed 4 bases, J shed 2 bases, and the junction held 5 bases outside the gene matches. CDR1 is SQVTM, CDR2 ANQGSEA, per germline. This CDR3 reads CSVVAGDTYEQYF. CDR3 bases: TGCAGCGTTGTAGCGGGTGATACCTACGAGCAGTACTTC.

The CDR3 coding sequence is TGCGCCAGCAGCCAGCAAGTGAACACTGAAGCTTTCTTT. Translating it yields CASSQQVNTEAFF. This chain links TRBV5-1 with TRBJ1-1, with D unresolved. Germline V gene data show CDR1 as SGHRS and CDR2 as YFSETQ. This CDR3 is built from 13 residues. V lost 4 bases, J lost 0 bases, and 7 bases lay in between.

The chain links TRBV20-1 to TRBJ1-5, with 8 bases matching TRBD1. Germline V gene sequence: CDR1 DFQATT, CDR2 SNEGSKA (reference sequence). V lost 2 bases and J lost 4; bases outside the gene matches: 7. This CDR3 has 15 residues. Here the CDR3 DNA reads TGCAGTGCTAGAAATGAGGACAGGGCGAATCAGCCCCAGCATTTT. This translates into CSARNEDRANQPQHF.

The V and J genes are TRBV10-3 and TRBJ2-3; no reliable D call. Looked up from germline, CDR1 is ENHRY and CDR2 is SYGVKD. The CDR3 length is 15 residues. Trimming took off 4 bases at V and 5 bases at J, with 16 bases between the two ends. CDR3 sequence (DNA): TGTGCCATCAGTGTGGAGAATAATTTAGGAGATACGCAGTATTTT. The encoded protein is CAISVENNLGDTQYF.

The gene calls are TRBV3-1 and TRBJ2-5; D possibly corresponds to TRBD2 (5 bases). Trimming pared 4 bases from V and 5 bases from J, leaving 14 bases between. The CDR3 is 14 amino acids. The germline gives CDR1 LGHDT, CDR2 YNNKEL (reference sequence). DNA for the CDR3: TGTGCCAGCAGCCCGAGATCGGGGTTGGAGACCCAGTACTTC. Amino acids: CASSPRSGLETQYF.

The chain employs TRBV29-1 and TRBJ1-2; D remains unclear. V was cut by 7 bases and J by 2 bases, with 11 bases left in between. The CDR3 runs 12 residues. The germline CDR1 and CDR2 sequences are SQVTM and ANQGSEA. As DNA, the CDR3 is TGCAGCGCCCAGACGCCAAACTATGGCTACACCTTC. Amino acid sequence: CSAQTPNYGYTF.

V is TRBV28 and J is TRBJ2-7; the D is unclear. Germline CDR1 and CDR2: MDHEN and SYDVKM. The CDR3 totals 12 residues. The ends were cut back, 1 base at V and 9 bases at J, with 10 bases in the middle. Written as DNA, the CDR3 is TGTGCCAGCAGTTTATACAGAGCATCGCAGTACTTC. Residues: CASSLYRASQYF.

The rearrangement joins TRBV3-1 to TRBJ1-4; D remains unclear. Trimming removed 4 bases at V and 7 bases at J, with 10 bases between. The CDR3 extends over 13 amino acids. Per the germline V gene, CDR1 is LGHDT and CDR2 is YNNKEL (reference sequence). CDR3 region: CASSPQGGEKLFF. DNA for the CDR3: TGTGCCAGCAGCCCCCAAGGAGGTGAAAAACTGTTTTTT.

This clonotype was recorded a few times. The J gene is TRBJ2-7, the V gene TRBV29-1, with 7 nucleotides matching TRBD2. Judging by the DNA end, TRBJ2-5 fits better; the J call may be wrong. This CDR3 region has 13 residues. Germline V lookup: CDR1 SQVTM, CDR2 ANQGSEA. In DNA, the CDR3 is TGCAGCGCCGGGGGAGGGGCCCAAGAGACCCAGTACTTC. Amino acids: CSAGGGAQETQYF.

The CDR3 region has the DNA TGCGCCAGCAGCCAACGGGAGGCGGGAGAGGGGACAGATACGCAGTATTTT. Encoded protein: CASSQREAGEGTDTQYF. The V gene is TRBV4-1, the J gene TRBJ2-3, with 7 bases matching TRBD2. Trimming took 2 bases from V and 3 from J; bases not matched to a gene: 11. The CDR3 is 17 amino acids. Looked up from germline, CDR1 is MGHRA and CDR2 is YSYEKL.

The DNA for the CDR3 is TGCAGTGCCTCGGACAGGGTTGATATAGCTAACTATGGCTACACCTTC. This encodes CSASDRVDIANYGYTF. V and J are TRBV20-1 and TRBJ1-2, with TRBD1 matching over 8 bases. Losses at the gene ends were 6 bases for V and 0 bases for J; bases not matched to a gene: 12. CDR1 is DFQATT and CDR2 is SNEGSKA in the germline V gene (reference sequence). CDR3 size: 16 residues.

This chain links TRBV9 with TRBJ2-3; 8 bases agree with TRBD1. V shed 3 bases and J 3 bases; nucleotides not matched to a gene: 9. There are 16 residues in the CDR3. Germline V gene sequence: CDR1 SGDLS, CDR2 YYNGEE. CDR3 protein: CASSGSRGRDTDTQYF. CDR3 bases: TGTGCCAGCAGCGGGAGCAGGGGGCGGGATACAGATACGCAGTATTTT.

The chain couples TRBV29-1 to TRBJ1-1; possibly TRBD1 for D (5 bases). The germline V and J ends were trimmed by 4 bases and 3 bases, with 15 bases remaining between them. Looked up from germline, CDR1 is SQVTM and CDR2 is ANQGSEA. The CDR3 length is 14 residues. The CDR3 DNA is TGCAGCGTTGCTGGGGGAGGAATTTACACTGAAGCTTTCTTT. Translation gives CSVAGGGIYTEAFF.

This chain links TRBV5-5 with TRBJ1-2; maybe TRBD1 (5 bases). The germline V gene has CDR1 SGHKS and CDR2 YYEKEE (reference sequence). Trimming took off 5 bases at V and 8 bases at J, with 22 bases between the two ends. CDR3 size: 15 residues. CDR3 DNA: TGTGCCAGCAGTCCCCTCCGAGAGGGGCCCGGAGGCTACACCTTC. Its protein product is CASSPLREGPGGYTF. Based on the CDR3 plus reference TRBV5-5 and TRBJ1-2, the full variable domain is DAGVTQSPTHLIKTRGQQVTLRCSPISGHKSVSWYQQVLGQGPQFIFQYYEKEERGRGNFPDRFSARQFPNYSSELNVNALLLGDSALYLCASSPLREGPGGYTFGSGTRLTVV.

V usage is TRBV28 and J usage is TRBJ1-1, with unresolved D. V was cut by 0 bases and J by 12 bases, with 17 bases left in between. Germline CDR1 is MDHEN and CDR2 is SYDVKM. The CDR3 is 14 residues long. CDR3 nucleotides: TGTGCCAGCAGTTTATGGCCGATGTGGGGTGGGACTTTCTTT. Protein sequence: CASSLWPMWGGTFF. The full variable domain, with the rest looked up from reference TRBV28 and TRBJ1-1, is DVKVTQSSRYLVKRTGEKVFLECVQDMDHENMFWYRQDPGLGLRLIYFSYDVKMKEKGDIPEGYSVSREKKERFSLILESASTNQTSMYLCASSLWPMWGGTFFGQGTRLTVV.

This clonotype occurred a few times. This chain uses TRBV15 with TRBJ2-3; D is unclear. The CDR3 loop spans 18 amino acids. V was cut by 0 bases and J by 0 bases, with 16 bases left in between. Germline loops: CDR1 LNHNV, CDR2 YYDKDF (reference sequence). This CDR3 is CATSRDRVRALSTDTQYF. The CDR3 DNA reads TGTGCCACCAGCAGAGATCGGGTCCGGGCCCTCAGCACAGATACGCAGTATTTT.

The chain links TRBV5-1 to TRBJ2-5, with D possibly being TRBD2 (6 bases). The CDR3 length is 15 residues. Trimming stripped 0 bases from V and 1 base from J, with 10 bases between. Germline V lookup: CDR1 SGHRS, CDR2 YFSETQ. CDR3 nucleotide sequence: TGCGCCAGCAGCTTGGCCCCGGGGGTCCAAGAGACCCAGTACTTC. Its translation is CASSLAPGVQETQYF.

The V gene is TRBV20-1, the J gene TRBJ1-1, with no clear D. The CDR3 spans 13 residues. V was clipped by 4 bases and J by 1 base, with 10 bases between them. The germline V gene has CDR1 DFQATT and CDR2 SNEGSKA (reference sequence). This chain's CDR3 is CSANRGQNTEAFF. CDR3 nucleotides: TGCAGTGCTAATCGGGGTCAGAACACTGAAGCTTTCTTT.

This clonotype has only a few counts. V usage is TRBV10-3 and J usage is TRBJ2-7, with 11 nucleotides matching TRBD2. V lost 0 bases and J lost 7; bases outside the gene matches: 8. This CDR3 contains 16 residues. The germline V gene has CDR1 ENHRY and CDR2 SYGVKD. For the CDR3, the DNA is TGTGCCATCAGTGAGTCGGTAACTAGCGGGAGCTGGGAGCAGTACTTC. Its protein is CAISESVTSGSWEQYF.

The V gene is TRBV5-1, the J gene TRBJ2-1; the match to TRBD2 covers 11 bases. Germline V CDR1 and CDR2: SGHRS, YFSETQ. The CDR3 sequence is 16 residues long. The ends lost 4 bases at V and 6 bases at J; junction bases unmatched: 9. The CDR3 loop reads CASSGSLAGVPNEQFF. CDR3 sequence (DNA): TGCGCCAGCAGCGGGTCACTAGCGGGAGTCCCCAATGAGCAGTTCTTC.